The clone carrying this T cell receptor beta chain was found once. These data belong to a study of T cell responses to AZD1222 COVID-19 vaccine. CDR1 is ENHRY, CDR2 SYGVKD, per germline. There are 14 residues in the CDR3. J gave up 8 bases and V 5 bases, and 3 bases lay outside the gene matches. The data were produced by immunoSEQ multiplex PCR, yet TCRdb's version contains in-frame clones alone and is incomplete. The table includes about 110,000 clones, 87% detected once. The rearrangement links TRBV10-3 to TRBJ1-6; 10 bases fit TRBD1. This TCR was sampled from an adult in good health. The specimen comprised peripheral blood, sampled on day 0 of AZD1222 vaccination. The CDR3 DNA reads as TGTGCCATCAGTAGACAGGGGGCGGATTCACCCCTCCACTTT. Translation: CAISRQGADSPLHF.